Following are 8 T cell receptor beta chains from one sample sequenced in a study of memory CD4+ T cells and cytomegalovirus serostatus. Single viable CD3+CD4+CD8-CD45RO+ cells were sorted as the memory CD4+ T cells. Measured with immunoSEQ multiplex PCR; TCRdb has only the in-frame clones, and not every one. The sample contains approximately 92,000 clones, about 80% of which appear only once. The sequenced sample consisted of memory CD4+ T cells from blood. Receptor source: an adult in good health and CMV-seropositive.

V and J are TRBV29-1 and TRBJ2-7, with D tentatively TRBD2 (6 bases). The germline V gene has CDR1 SQVTM and CDR2 ANQGSEA. CDR3 length equals 11 residues. Trimming cost V 1 base and J 9 bases, with 10 bases left between them. CDR3 nucleotides: TGCAGCGTTGAAGGAGCGGGCAGGCAGTACTTC. Translated, it gives CSVEGAGRQYF.

The CDR3 DNA follows: TGTGCCAGCAGCGTAGGGGCTAGCGGGAGGTACAATGAGCAGTTCTTC. It is translated as CASSVGASGRYNEQFF. This rearrangement joins TRBV9 to TRBJ2-1; TRBD2 matches at 11 bases. The J segment lost 4 bases and the V segment lost 0 bases, leaving 3 bases of the junction unmatched. Germline V gene sequence: CDR1 SGDLS, CDR2 YYNGEE. The length of the CDR3 is 16 residues.

This clone showed up just a few times. This chain uses TRBV18 with TRBJ2-7, with D tentatively TRBD1 (7 bases). The V gene's germline CDR1 is KGHSH and CDR2 LQKENI. CDR3 length: 15 residues. Trimming pared 6 bases from V and 0 bases from J, leaving 15 bases between. The chain's CDR3 is CASSAGTDFSYEQYF. CDR3 nucleotides: TGTGCCAGCTCTGCGGGGACAGATTTCTCCTACGAGCAGTACTTC.

The chain has TRBV6-6 and TRBJ2-5; D is perhaps TRBD2 (5 bases). The CDR3 runs to 11 residues. With 6 bases removed from V and 4 bases from J, the gap between germline ends came to 6 bases. In germline, CDR1 is MNHNY, CDR2 SVGAGI (reference sequence). The CDR3 DNA reads as TGTGCCAGCAGCCGGGGAGAGACCCAGTACTTC. It codes for CASSRGETQYF.

The chain couples TRBV29-1 to TRBJ2-5; D is tentatively TRBD1 or TRBD2 (5 bases each). This CDR3 comprises 12 residues. CDR1 SQVTM and CDR2 ANQGSEA come from the germline V gene. V gave up 7 bases and J gave up 6 bases, with 15 bases separating them. This chain's CDR3 is CSGLTGTQTQYF. In nucleotides, the CDR3 is TGCAGCGGCCTTACCGGGACCCAGACCCAGTACTTC.

This sequence joins TRBV10-3 and TRBJ2-5; TRBD2 agrees at 7 bases. This CDR3 is 14 amino acids long. Losses at the gene ends were 2 bases for V and 4 bases for J; bases not matched to a gene: 4. Germline CDR1 ENHRY, CDR2 SYGVKD. CDR3 residues: CAISEGGRRETQYF. CDR3 sequence (DNA): TGTGCCATCAGTGAGGGCGGGAGACGAGAGACCCAGTACTTC.

This clone was detected a few times. The chain is built from TRBV4-3 and TRBJ1-1, with 7 bases matching TRBD1. The CDR3 is made up of 13 amino acids. V lost 7 bases and J lost 1; bases outside the gene matches: 3. Germline V gene data show CDR1 as LGHNA and CDR2 as YSLEER. CDR3 sequence (DNA): TGCGCCAGCACAAGGGACAGGAACACTGAAGCTTTCTTT. Its protein product is CASTRDRNTEAFF.

About this clone itself: The junction and the germline gene differ at one end; a read error may be behind it. This chain links TRBV7-7 with TRBJ1-1; D uncertain. The V gene's germline CDR1 is SSHAT and CDR2 FNYEAQ (reference sequence). The CDR3 runs to 13 residues. The CDR3 protein is CASSFTVNTEAFF. CDR3 sequence (DNA): TGTGCTAGCAGCTTCACAGTGAACACTGAAGCTTTCTTT.